The present T cell receptor (beta chain) was sequenced within a study of blood T cells in healthy people across ages. Broader study findings: Among T cells, TCR beta diversity per million cells dropped roughly linearly as age rose. Greater diversity and more naive CD4+ cells were seen in long-lived donors than in aged donors.

Germline V gene lookup returns CDR1 LGHNA and CDR2 YNFKEQ. This CDR3 comprises 17 residues. Trimming at V came to 1 base and at J to 6 bases, leaving 15 bases not matched to a gene. In this sample, this clonotype turned up many times. Antigen specificity is unknown. A second PCR, run for 7 to 11 cycles, used a sample-barcoded 5' primer plus a J-beta primer mix. TCRdb used MiXCR to reprocess the 5' RACE reads, holding one entry per CDR3 protein. In the table there are about 970,000 distinct CDR3 sequences, around 54% of which are singletons. Each donor supplied around 9.9 milliliters of peripheral blood.

This clonotype originated in a woman aged 60-70 years in good health. The rearrangement links TRBV4-2 to TRBJ2-7; 7 nucleotides agree with TRBD2. Sequenced input: blood. The CDR3 sequence is CASSQVPSGTLLREQYF. The CDR3 coding sequence is TGTGCCAGCAGCCAAGTGCCCAGCGGGACGCTACTACGCGAGCAGTACTTC.